Below are 9 T cell receptor beta chains sequenced from a single sample in a study of cytomegalovirus exposure and HLA in healthy donors. Clones were read by immunoSEQ multiplex PCR, and TCRdb kept only the in-frame ones, dropping some. The sample has about 120,000 clones, about 85% seen once. The sequenced sample consisted of PBMCs. Every receptor here comes from a woman in her twenties or thirties in good health and CMV-seronegative.

The chain couples TRBV2 to TRBJ2-2; D is possibly TRBD1 (5 bases). Germline-derived CDR1 and CDR2 are SNHLY and FYNNEI. The CDR3 runs 14 residues. Trimming shortened V by 4 bases and J by 1 base, and 7 bases separated the two germline ends. This CDR3 is CASSGQGNTGELFF. DNA for the CDR3: TGTGCCAGCAGTGGGCAGGGGAACACCGGGGAGCTGTTTTTT.

The chain uses TRBV19 and TRBJ1-2; 11 nucleotides match TRBD1. In germline, CDR1 is LNHDA, CDR2 SQIVND (reference sequence). There are 16 residues in the CDR3. V trimming: 1 base; J trimming: 6 bases; junction bases outside the gene matches: 7. The CDR3 loop is CASSIGGDRGRNGYTF. The CDR3 nucleotides are TGTGCCAGTAGTATAGGAGGGGACAGGGGGAGAAATGGCTACACCTTC.

V gene TRBV5-6 combines with J gene TRBJ1-2; TRBD1 matches at 9 bases. The ends lost 3 bases at V and 6 bases at J; junction bases unmatched: 3. Germline lookup yields CDR1 SGHDT and CDR2 YYEEEE. The CDR3 is 13 residues long. The chain's CDR3 is CASSWDRENGYTF. The CDR3 DNA sequence: TGTGCCAGCAGCTGGGACAGGGAAAATGGCTACACCTTC.

This clone was detected many times. This chain links TRBV4-3 with TRBJ2-2, with 7 nucleotides matching TRBD2. This CDR3 is 14 amino acids long. With V trimmed by 4 bases and J by 2 bases, 1 base remained unmatched. Germline CDR1 LGHNA, CDR2 YSLEER. In nucleotides, the CDR3 is TGCGCCAGCAGCCGGGGGGGAAACACCGGGGAGCTGTTTTTT. Protein: CASSRGGNTGELFF.

This chain joins TRBV4-3 and TRBJ2-2; tentatively, D is TRBD2 (6 bases). The V and J ends lost 3 bases and 4 bases respectively, with 12 bases between them. The CDR3 has 15 amino acids. From germline, CDR1 is LGHNA and CDR2 YSLEER. The CDR3 region has the DNA TGCGCCAGCAGCCAGTCACCGGGAGCCACCGGGGAGCTGTTTTTT. It specifies CASSQSPGATGELFF.

The rearrangement links TRBV19 to TRBJ1-3, with no clear D. CDR1 is LNHDA and CDR2 is SQIVND in the germline V gene (reference sequence). The V and J ends lost 5 bases and 0 bases respectively, with 8 bases between them. The CDR3 spans 14 residues. The CDR3 coding sequence is TGTGCCAGTAGTCGTTACAGCTCTGGAAACACCATATATTTT. Amino acid sequence: CASSRYSSGNTIYF.

The V and J genes are TRBV9 and TRBJ1-3; the match to TRBD1 covers 7 bases. The CDR3 covers 14 residues. CDR1 and CDR2 from the germline V gene are SGDLS and YYNGEE. V dropped 2 bases and J dropped 7; count of bases not matched to a gene: 6. The CDR3 nucleotides read TGTGCCAGCAGCGTGACAGGGAATCGGAACACCATATATTTT. Translated: CASSVTGNRNTIYF.

The chain employs TRBV29-1 and TRBJ2-3; D is unresolved. The CDR3 is 13 amino acids. Trimming removed 5 bases at V and 0 bases at J, with 9 bases between. Germline V gives CDR1 SQVTM, CDR2 ANQGSEA. The CDR3 reads CSVSYSSTDTQYF. CDR3 nucleotide sequence: TGCAGCGTTTCTTACAGCAGCACAGATACGCAGTATTTT.

Comment on this clone: One end of the junction is discordant with germline, which a read error may explain. The V gene is TRBV7-7, the J gene TRBJ2-1; 7 bases line up with TRBD2. Germline V lookup: CDR1 SSHAT, CDR2 FNYEAQ (reference sequence). CDR3 length equals 15 residues. CDR3 sequence: CASSLLAGAYNEQFF. In nucleotides, the CDR3 is TGTGCTAGCAGCTTACTCGCGGGGGCCTACAATGAGCAGTTCTTC.